Each of the 21 T cell receptor beta chains below was sequenced from the same sample in a study of blood T cell repertoires in COVID-19. TCRdb keeps only in-frame clones here, not all; method: immunoSEQ multiplex PCR. The sample includes about 240,000 clones, about 86% of them seen just once. Sequencing input: peripheral blood. The receptor set was obtained from a man aged 55 to 69 with acute or convalescent COVID-19.

The table lists this clone with a count of one. This sequence joins TRBV6-5 and TRBJ2-7; TRBD2 matches at 10 bases. This CDR3 is 15 amino acids long. V lost 0 bases to trimming and J lost 2 bases; unmatched junction nucleotides: 1. Germline CDR1 and CDR2: MNHEY and SVGAGI. CDR3 coding DNA: TGTGCCAGCAGTTACTCGAGCGGGAGGGCCTACGAGCAGTACTTC. Translated: CASSYSSGRAYEQYF.

The table lists this clone with a few counts. This chain uses TRBV28 with TRBJ1-2; D remains ambiguous. This CDR3 comprises 14 residues. The V gene lost 9 bases and the J gene lost 7 bases, with 21 bases spanning the gap. CDR1 and CDR2 (germline): MDHEN, SYDVKM. The CDR3 spells CASQIDGAVGGYTF. The CDR3 DNA reads as TGTGCCAGTCAAATCGATGGCGCGGTTGGTGGCTACACCTTC.

The chain uses TRBV28 and TRBJ2-7; TRBD2 matches 8 bases. This CDR3 has 15 amino acids. Trimming at V came to 5 bases and at J to 0 bases, leaving 6 bases not matched to a gene. Germline CDR1 reads MDHEN; CDR2 reads SYDVKM. DNA of the CDR3: TGTGCCAGCAGTCGACTAGCGCTAAGCTCCTACGAGCAGTACTTC. Protein product: CASSRLALSSYEQYF.

This clone came up once. The rearrangement joins TRBV2 to TRBJ1-1; no firm D call. V was shortened by 7 bases and J by 2 bases, with 17 bases between the two germline ends. The CDR3 covers 15 residues. Germline values: CDR1 SNHLY, CDR2 FYNNEI. CDR3 nucleotides: TGTGCCAGCATTGCCCTAAGCCCTGCCAACACTGAAGCTTTCTTT. This sequence encodes CASIALSPANTEAFF.

V and J are TRBV19 and TRBJ1-1; 7 nucleotides line up with TRBD1. V lost 4 bases and J lost 4; bases outside the gene matches: 3. The length of the CDR3 is 13 residues. Germline loops: CDR1 LNHDA, CDR2 SQIVND (reference sequence). CDR3 in amino acids: CASSTGGTTEAFF. Written as DNA, the CDR3 is TGTGCCAGTAGTACAGGGGGAACCACTGAAGCTTTCTTT. The whole variable domain, filled in from reference TRBV19 and TRBJ1-1, reads DGGITQSPKYLFRKEGQNVTLSCEQNLNHDAMYWYRQDPGQGLRLIYYSQIVNDFQKGDIAEGYSVSREKKESFPLTVTSAQKNPTAFYLCASSTGGTTEAFFGQGTRLTVV.

V gene TRBV19 combines with J gene TRBJ1-4; no clear D. Trimming removed 5 bases at V and 2 bases at J, with 6 bases between. The CDR3 consists of 13 residues. Germline loops: CDR1 LNHDA, CDR2 SQIVND (reference sequence). The CDR3 DNA is TGTGCCAGTAGTCCCGGGACTAATGAAAAACTGTTTTTT. Protein sequence: CASSPGTNEKLFF.

As for this clone: Other nucleotide sequences from this sample produce the same CDR3. The V gene is TRBV7-9, the J gene TRBJ2-7; D might be TRBD2 (5 bases). Germline values: CDR1 SEHNR, CDR2 FQNEAQ (reference sequence). The V end lost 0 bases, the J end lost 2 bases, and 8 bases lay between the germline ends. The CDR3 contains 14 residues. Written as DNA, the CDR3 is TGTGCCAGCAGCTTAGCGGGAGTGGCCTACGAGCAGTACTTC. Protein product: CASSLAGVAYEQYF.

The CDR3 DNA sequence: TGTGCCAGCAGCTCGCGGGGACTAGCGGAGACCCAGTACTTC. Its protein is CASSSRGLAETQYF. This chain connects TRBV14 to TRBJ2-5, with 10 nucleotides matching TRBD2. The CDR3 sequence is 14 residues long. Germline CDR1 SGHDN, CDR2 FVKESK. The trim removed 5 bases at V and 5 bases at J, leaving 5 bases unmatched.

The rearrangement joins TRBV28 to TRBJ1-2; unclear D gene. The V gene lost 7 bases and the J gene lost 0 bases, with 12 bases spanning the gap. This CDR3 is 14 amino acids long. Germline assignment: CDR1 MDHEN and CDR2 SYDVKM. CDR3 region: CASNFASSNYGYTF. The CDR3 coding sequence is TGTGCCAGCAACTTTGCGAGTTCTAACTATGGCTACACCTTC.

This clone is a singleton in its sample. The gene calls are TRBV5-1 and TRBJ2-1; TRBD2 might be the D (6 bases). This CDR3 contains 14 residues. In germline, CDR1 is SGHRS, CDR2 YFSETQ. The V gene lost 6 bases and the J gene lost 4 bases, with 14 bases spanning the gap. CDR3 DNA sequence: TGCGCCAGCAACCTAGCAGGGACTTACAATGAGCAGTTCTTC. It yields the protein CASNLAGTYNEQFF. Full variable domain (missing parts from reference TRBV5-1 and TRBJ2-1): KAGVTQTPRYLIKTRGQQVTLSCSPISGHRSVSWYQQTPGQGLQFLFEYFSETQRNKGNFPGRFSGRQFSNSRSEMNVSTLELGDSALYLCASNLAGTYNEQFFGPGTRLTVL.

The J gene is TRBJ1-2, the V gene TRBV30; 8 nucleotides agree with TRBD1. The CDR3 covers 15 residues. Germline lookup yields CDR1 GTSNPN and CDR2 SVGIG (reference sequence). The V gene end was trimmed by 3 bases and the J gene end by 5 bases; junction bases not matched to a gene: 11. The CDR3 here is CAWSLPGTGIYGYTF. DNA of the CDR3: TGTGCCTGGAGCCTCCCCGGGACAGGTATATATGGCTACACCTTC.

The chain joins TRBV9 to TRBJ2-1; tentatively, D is TRBD2 (5 bases). Between the trimmed V and J ends, which lost 0 bases and 0 bases, there was a span of 13 bases. The germline CDR1 and CDR2 sequences are SGDLS and YYNGEE. The CDR3 is 17 residues long. CDR3 residues: CASSVALRADSYNEQFF. DNA of the CDR3: TGTGCCAGCAGCGTAGCTCTACGAGCGGACTCCTACAATGAGCAGTTCTTC. Combining the CDR3 with reference TRBV9 and TRBJ2-1 gives the whole variable domain DSGVTQTPKHLITATGQRVTLRCSPRSGDLSVYWYQQSLDQGLQFLIQYYNGEERAKGNILERFSAQQFPDLHSELNLSSLELGDSALYFCASSVALRADSYNEQFFGPGTRLTVL.

This chain links TRBV6-5 with TRBJ2-1; 13 nucleotides line up with TRBD2. The CDR3 is 16 residues long. Trimming removed 2 bases from V and 7 bases from J; junction bases left unmatched: 5. The germline V gene encodes CDR1 MNHEY and CDR2 SVGAGI. CDR3 nucleotides: TGTGCCAGCAGTTACCCCGGGACTAGCGGGAAAAATGAGCAGTTCTTC. It translates to CASSYPGTSGKNEQFF.

V and J are TRBV6-5 and TRBJ2-7, with 9 bases that match TRBD2. V was clipped by 0 bases and J by 6 bases; unmatched bases: 6. Germline-derived CDR1 and CDR2 are MNHEY and SVGAGI. This CDR3 is built from 15 residues. CDR3 nucleotides: TGTGCCAGCAGTTACTCGGGCGGGAGGGTAACCGAGCAGTACTTC. As protein: CASSYSGGRVTEQYF.

The chain employs TRBV7-9 and TRBJ1-1; 7 bases line up with TRBD1. The CDR3 spans 12 residues. Looked up from germline, CDR1 is SEHNR and CDR2 is FQNEAQ (reference sequence). The ends lost 6 bases at V and 8 bases at J; junction bases unmatched: 6. In nucleotides, the CDR3 is TGTGCCAGCAGGGAAGGGGGCGTGGAAGCTTTCTTT. Residues: CASREGGVEAFF.

The chain has TRBV3-1 (or the pseudogene TRBV3-2) and TRBJ1-6; 10 bases map to TRBD1. CDR3 length equals 18 residues. Germline-derived CDR1 and CDR2 are LGHDT and YNNKEL (reference sequence). V shed 0 bases and J 3 bases; nucleotides not matched to a gene: 5. The CDR3 is CASSQEKDRGYYNSPLHF. As DNA, the CDR3 is TGTGCCAGCAGCCAAGAAAAGGACAGGGGGTACTATAATTCACCCCTCCACTTT.

This clone was counted a few times. The CDR3 loop reads CASSQRADGADTQYF. CDR3 nucleotide sequence: TGCGCCAGCAGCCAGCGGGCGGATGGGGCAGATACGCAGTATTTT. The chain is built from TRBV4-1 and TRBJ2-3; D is perhaps TRBD2 (5 bases). The CDR3 is 15 residues long. In germline, CDR1 is MGHRA, CDR2 YSYEKL. V lost 3 bases, J lost 4 bases, and 14 bases lay in between.

This clone showed up just once. The chain joins TRBV12-3 or TRBV12-4 to TRBJ2-1; D remains unclear. The CDR3 loop spans 13 amino acids. Trimming pared 3 bases from V and 3 bases from J, leaving 6 bases between. The CDR3 DNA follows: TGTGCCAGCAGTTTTGACTTCTACAATGAGCAGTTCTTC. Its translation: CASSFDFYNEQFF.

This chain uses TRBV24-1 with TRBJ1-4; D may be TRBD1 (5 bases). Germline CDR1 and CDR2: KGHDR and SFDVKD. Trimming removed 4 bases from V and 6 bases from J, with 14 bases in between. This CDR3 region has 15 residues. This chain's CDR3 is CATSDPDSGDEKLFF. The CDR3 coding sequence is TGTGCCACCAGTGACCCAGATTCGGGGGATGAAAAACTGTTTTTT.

V usage is TRBV5-1 and J usage is TRBJ2-3, with D unresolved. Trimming removed 6 bases from V and 2 bases from J, with 13 bases in between. Per germline, CDR1 SGHRS and CDR2 YFSETQ. There are 14 residues in the CDR3. The CDR3 region has the DNA TGCGCCAGCACTGTGGGCAGCCTCACAGATACGCAGTATTTT. Translating gives CASTVGSLTDTQYF.

The V gene is TRBV6-1, the J gene TRBJ2-7; TRBD1 agrees at 9 bases. The length of the CDR3 is 16 residues. The junction had 11 bases not matched to a gene; V was cut back by 1 base and J by 7 bases. Germline CDR1 is MNHNS and CDR2 is SASEGT. The CDR3: CASSEGFWTGVREQYF. CDR3 DNA sequence: TGTGCCAGCAGTGAAGGATTCTGGACAGGGGTTCGGGAGCAGTACTTC.